Described below is a single TCR beta chain sequence and its context. This entry comes from a study of ipilimumab plus nivolumab after autologous stem cell transplantation. Germline CDR1 MNHNY, CDR2 SVGAGI (reference sequence). V gave up 6 bases and J gave up 0 bases, with 8 bases separating them. This CDR3 has 14 residues. TCRdb keeps only in-frame clones here, not all; method: immunoSEQ multiplex PCR. The table has 15,000 to 20,000 clones, just under 80% seen once. This specimen was PBMCs, taken in a trial of ipilimumab plus nivolumab as post-transplant consolidation. The TCR originated in a male donor with diffuse large B-cell lymphoma. This chain joins TRBV6-6 and TRBJ2-2, with D tentatively TRBD1 or TRBD2 (5 bases each). CDR3 sequence reads: CASRGTANTGELFF. CDR3 DNA: TGTGCCAGCAGAGGGACGGCGAACACCGGGGAGCTGTTTTTT.